This entry lists 8 T cell receptor beta chains sequenced from one sample in a study of neurological immune-mediated disorders. TCRdb re-analysed the 5' RACE reads in MiXCR, keeping a single row per CDR3 protein. The table includes 65,000 to 95,000 distinct CDR3 sequences, approximately 5% detected once. Sequenced input: PBMCs. All receptors derive from a woman aged 30 to 39 with multiple sclerosis.

Many counts were recorded for this clonotype. The rearrangement uses TRBV20-1 and TRBJ1-1; 9 bases align to TRBD1. The trim removed 3 bases at V and 5 bases at J, leaving 7 bases unmatched. Germline V gene lookup returns CDR1 DFQATT and CDR2 SNEGSKA (reference sequence). The CDR3 consists of 14 residues. The CDR3 is CSARGTGLETEAFF. The CDR3 nucleotides are TGCAGTGCTAGGGGGACAGGGTTGGAGACTGAAGCTTTCTTT.

This clonotype was recorded many times. This chain connects TRBV6-6 to TRBJ2-3; TRBD1 or TRBD2 may be the D gene (5 bases each). The CDR3 sequence is 13 residues long. Trimming shortened V by 1 base and J by 6 bases, and 8 bases separated the two germline ends. Germline CDR1 is MNHNY and CDR2 is SVGAGI (reference sequence). CDR3 in amino acids: CASSYLGEDTQYF. The CDR3 coding sequence is TGTGCCAGCAGTTACTTGGGGGAGGATACGCAGTATTTT.

This clonotype occurred many times. The V and J genes are TRBV5-1 and TRBJ2-1; D may correspond to TRBD1 or TRBD2 (5 bases each). CDR1 and CDR2 from the germline V gene are SGHRS and YFSETQ. Trimming shortened V by 4 bases and J by 9 bases, and 20 bases separated the two germline ends. The CDR3 contains 15 residues. The CDR3 reads CASSVTGTLGGEQFF. As DNA, the CDR3 is TGCGCCAGCAGCGTAACCGGGACCCTAGGCGGTGAGCAGTTCTTC.

This clonotype was counted at least ten times. This rearrangement joins TRBV5-1 to TRBJ1-3; D remains unclear. Trimming cost V 0 bases and J 2 bases, with 12 bases left between them. This CDR3 has 16 residues. Germline CDR1 is SGHRS and CDR2 is YFSETQ. CDR3 residues: CASSLEWGGTGNTIYF. CDR3 in DNA: TGCGCCAGCAGCTTGGAGTGGGGAGGTACTGGAAACACCATATATTTT.

This clonotype was recorded at least ten times. The CDR3 spells CASLKKETQYF. DNA for the CDR3: TGCGCCAGCTTAAAAAAAGAGACCCAGTACTTC. The rearrangement uses TRBV5-1 and TRBJ2-5; no reliable D call. The CDR3 spans 11 residues. The germline CDR1 and CDR2 sequences are SGHRS and YFSETQ. Trimming removed 7 bases from V and 3 bases from J, with 7 bases in between.

This clonotype was detected many times. The V and J genes are TRBV7-2 and TRBJ2-1; no clear D. There are 12 residues in the CDR3. The germline V gene has CDR1 SGHTA and CDR2 FQGNSA. Trimming took off 6 bases at V and 4 bases at J, with 7 bases between the two ends. CDR3 region: CASSYQYNEQFF. For the CDR3, the DNA is TGTGCCAGCAGTTATCAGTACAATGAGCAGTTCTTC.

This clonotype has at least ten counts. The CDR3 here is CSVEATGGYEQYF. The CDR3 nucleotides read TGCAGCGTTGAAGCGACAGGGGGCTACGAGCAGTACTTC. This chain uses TRBV29-1 with TRBJ2-7; TRBD1 matches 9 bases. CDR1 and CDR2 (germline): SQVTM, ANQGSEA. CDR3 size: 13 residues. Unmatched junction bases numbered 1, after V lost 1 base and J lost 3 bases.

This clonotype was seen many times. This sequence joins TRBV20-1 and TRBJ2-3, with 9 nucleotides matching TRBD2. The CDR3 loop spans 21 amino acids. V dropped 0 bases and J dropped 1; count of bases not matched to a gene: 20. Germline CDR1 reads DFQATT; CDR2 reads SNEGSKA (reference sequence). The CDR3 is CSAREGGRALDSVGGTDTQYF. CDR3 DNA sequence: TGCAGTGCTAGAGAAGGCGGGAGGGCCTTGGATTCCGTCGGCGGCACAGATACGCAGTATTTT.